A single sample is the source of the 7 T cell receptor beta chains below, sequenced in a study of human T cells and chemical hapten exposure. The time point denotes: patch test 1, 2 weeks after DPC sensitization. Indicated treatment: therapeutic diphenylcyclopropenone sensitization with weekly scalp DPC. Via MiXCR, TCRdb re-called the RACE reads, giving one row per CDR3 protein. This sample has roughly 13,000 distinct CDR3 sequences, with roughly 15% found just once. Sequencing used whole blood, obtained in connection with sensitization to the hapten diphenylcyclopropenone (DPC). The receptors derive from a woman in her 30s with alopecia areata. Some clones in this sample may be carry-over from other donors' samples.

This clonotype is medium-sized (0.01 to 0.1%) within its sample. This sequence joins TRBV3-1 and TRBJ2-1; TRBD1 agrees at 7 bases. Germline values: CDR1 LGHDT, CDR2 YNNKEL (reference sequence). This CDR3 contains 14 residues. Trimming at V came to 8 bases and at J to 3 bases, leaving 7 bases not matched to a gene. The CDR3 spells CASQETGRYNEQFF. CDR3 sequence (DNA): TGTGCCAGCCAAGAGACAGGGCGCTACAATGAGCAGTTCTTC.

In its sample, this clonotype is medium-sized. The chain has TRBV20-1 and TRBJ2-7; perhaps TRBD2 as D (6 bases). The CDR3 is 15 residues long. V lost 0 bases and J lost 6, with 18 bases in between. CDR1 and CDR2 from the germline V gene are DFQATT and SNEGSKA (reference sequence). The CDR3 DNA follows: TGCAGTGCTAGAGATTCCCCAGGGAGGCTAGGCGAGCAGTACGTC. Its translation: CSARDSPGRLGEQYV.

This clonotype occurred many times. The junction and the germline gene differ at one end; a read error may be behind it. The chain employs TRBV6-2 or TRBV6-3 and TRBJ2-2, with D perhaps matching TRBD1 (5 bases). The germline V gene has CDR1 MNHEY and CDR2 SVGEGT. This CDR3 has 14 residues. The CDR3 loop is CASSDSRETGELFF. The CDR3 nucleotides are TGTGCCAGCAGTGACTCCAGGGAAACCGGGGAGCTGTTTTTT.

The table lists this clonotype with many counts. J is TRBJ2-5 and V is TRBV3-1; D may be TRBD1 (6 bases). Germline assignment: CDR1 LGHDT and CDR2 YNNKEL (reference sequence). V lost 3 bases to trimming and J lost 2 bases, with 10 bases between them. CDR3 length: 14 amino acids. The CDR3 region is CASSQGHLQETQYF. The CDR3 nucleotides are TGTGCCAGCAGCCAGGGACACTTACAAGAGACCCAGTACTTC.

In its sample, this clonotype was seen many times. The chain uses TRBV2 and TRBJ1-2; 12 nucleotides agree with TRBD1. The V gene's germline CDR1 is SNHLY and CDR2 FYNNEI. V lost 6 bases and J lost 0; bases outside the gene matches: 8. The CDR3 length is 17 residues. CDR3 coding DNA: TGTGCCAGCAGCCTAGGGACAGGGGGCCGGTCTAACTATGGCTACACCTTC. Translation: CASSLGTGGRSNYGYTF.

This clonotype rates as medium-sized. V usage is TRBV4-3 and J usage is TRBJ1-1; 10 bases align to TRBD1. CDR1 and CDR2 from the germline V gene are LGHNA and YSLEER. V trimming: 3 bases; J trimming: 1 base; junction bases outside the gene matches: 2. CDR3 length: 15 amino acids. The CDR3 region is CASSQTGGANTEAFF. For the CDR3, the DNA is TGCGCCAGCAGCCAGACAGGGGGCGCGAACACTGAAGCTTTCTTT.

In this sample, this clonotype turned up a few times. The rearrangement joins TRBV18 to TRBJ1-2; D may be TRBD1 (6 bases). The CDR3 runs 14 residues. V lost 0 bases and J 8 bases, leaving 13 bases between the germline ends. Germline V CDR1 and CDR2: KGHSH, LQKENI. The CDR3: CASSPPRQGSGYTF. CDR3 in DNA: TGTGCCAGCTCACCACCCCGGCAGGGGAGCGGCTACACCTTC.